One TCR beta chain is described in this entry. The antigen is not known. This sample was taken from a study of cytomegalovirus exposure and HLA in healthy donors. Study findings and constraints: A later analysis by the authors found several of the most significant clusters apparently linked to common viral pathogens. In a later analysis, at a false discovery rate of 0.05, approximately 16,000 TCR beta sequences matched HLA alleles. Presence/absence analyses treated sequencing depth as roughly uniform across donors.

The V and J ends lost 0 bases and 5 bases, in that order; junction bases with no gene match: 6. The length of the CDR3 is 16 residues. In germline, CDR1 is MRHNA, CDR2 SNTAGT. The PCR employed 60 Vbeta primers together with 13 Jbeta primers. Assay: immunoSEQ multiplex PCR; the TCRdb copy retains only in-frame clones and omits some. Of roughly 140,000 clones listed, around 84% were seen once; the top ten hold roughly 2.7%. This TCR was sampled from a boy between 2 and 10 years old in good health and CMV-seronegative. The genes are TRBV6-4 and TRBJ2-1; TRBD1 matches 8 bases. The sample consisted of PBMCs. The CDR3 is CASSDSRDRFNNEQFF. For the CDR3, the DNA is TGTGCCAGCAGTGACTCTCGGGACAGGTTTAACAATGAGCAGTTCTTC.